This T cell receptor beta chain was recovered during a study of PD-1 blockade in mismatch repair-deficient tumors. Study-level background: Patients had around 11 mismatch repair-deficient cancer types, all previously treated and progressing. Study outcomes and limitations: Tumor-resident clones, often absent from pretreatment blood, expanded after pembrolizumab and then contracted.

Regarding this clone: The target antigen is unknown.

Germline values: CDR1 SGHRS, CDR2 YFSETQ. The ends lost 0 bases at V and 4 bases at J; junction bases unmatched: 2. The CDR3 runs to 15 residues. Every patient had mismatch repair deficiency by PCR or immunohistochemistry. Libraries were prepared by immunoSEQ multiplex PCR; TCRdb keeps only in-frame clonotypes and omits some of them. This table has about 39,000 clones, roughly 83% appearing once. Specimen: PBMCs, collected roughly nine months after starting pembrolizumab. This sequence was found in an adult with mismatch repair-deficient cancer. V usage is TRBV5-1 and J usage is TRBJ2-3; the match to TRBD1 covers 10 bases. CDR3: CASSLGQGASDTQYF. DNA of the CDR3: TGCGCCAGCAGCTTGGGACAGGGGGCATCAGATACGCAGTATTTT.